This T cell receptor beta chain derives from a study of breast tumors, draining lymph nodes, adjacent tissues. Note on this clonotype: Its specificity is not known.

MiXCR was run by TCRdb on the multiplex PCR reads, yielding one entry per CDR3 protein. Here the sample spans approximately 100,000 distinct CDR3 sequences, around 30% being singletons. Findings and caveats of the study: Tumor repertoires ranked between lymph nodes and nontumor tissue in diversity, with V and J gene preferences. Findings are consistent with lymph node origin and intratumoral expansion of most tumor T cells.

Samples came from axillary lymph nodes draining the breast cancer. Trimming shortened V by 4 bases and J by 8 bases, and 19 bases separated the two germline ends. Germline CDR1 SGDLS, CDR2 YYNGEE. This CDR3 is built from 15 residues. The origin of this receptor is a female donor with breast cancer. Some clones in this sample may be carry-over from other donors' samples. This sequence joins TRBV9 and TRBJ1-5; maybe TRBD1 (6 bases). Sequences were obtained from axillary lymph node tissue. For the CDR3, the DNA is TGTGCCAGCAGCTCCGTAGGACAGTGGTTCGAGCCCCAGCATTTT. It yields the protein CASSSVGQWFEPQHF.